One sample yielded the 24 T cell receptor beta chains listed below, sequenced in a study of shared clonotypes between healthy human individuals. TCRdb's table, derived via immunoSEQ multiplex PCR, lists solely in-frame clones and lacks some. This sample has hundreds of thousands of clones, with 85% to 95% found just once. Terminally differentiated effector memory CD45RA+ cells were excluded by CCR7 positive selection of CD45RO-negative cells. Material for sequencing was naive CD8+ T cells sorted from blood. The source of these receptors is a woman aged 25-40 years in good health.

This chain connects TRBV11-3 to TRBJ2-7; 9 nucleotides agree with TRBD1. CDR1 and CDR2 from the germline V gene are SGHNT and YENEEA. CDR3 length: 13 residues. The V gene end was trimmed by 5 bases and the J gene end by 6 bases; junction bases not matched to a gene: 5. The CDR3 protein is CASSMGQGGEQYF. Here the CDR3 DNA reads TGTGCCAGCAGCATGGGACAGGGCGGCGAGCAGTACTTC.

J is TRBJ1-6 and V is TRBV19, with TRBD1 identical over 7 bases. This CDR3 has 15 amino acids. From germline, CDR1 is LNHDA and CDR2 SQIVND (reference sequence). J lost 8 bases, V lost 6 bases, and 10 bases had no gene match. CDR3 DNA: TGTGCCAGTAGCATTGGGGGACAGCTACATTCACCCCTCCACTTT. Encoded protein: CASSIGGQLHSPLHF.

This clone showed up many times. The V gene is TRBV20-1, the J gene TRBJ2-1; TRBD1 might be the D (5 bases). CDR3 length: 11 amino acids. The V gene's germline CDR1 is DFQATT and CDR2 SNEGSKA (reference sequence). Trimming cost V 6 bases and J 7 bases, with 10 bases left between them. CDR3 nucleotides: TGCAGTGCCCCCGACAGAAATGAGCAGTTCTTC. Its translation is CSAPDRNEQFF.

This clone was found once. The chain carries TRBV11-2 and TRBJ1-1; no firm D call. The CDR3 is 12 amino acids. The germline gives CDR1 SGHAT, CDR2 FQNNGV. V gave up 5 bases and J gave up 4 bases, with 8 bases separating them. CDR3 region: CASSRMGTEAFF. The CDR3 DNA follows: TGTGCCAGCAGCCGTATGGGCACTGAAGCTTTCTTT.

The V and J genes are TRBV6-5 and TRBJ1-3; D gene uncertain. V gave up 6 bases and J gave up 0 bases, with 3 bases separating them. The CDR3 contains 12 residues. From germline, CDR1 is MNHEY and CDR2 SVGAGI. In DNA, the CDR3 is TGTGCCAGCAGAGACTCTGGAAACACCATATATTTT. This translates into CASRDSGNTIYF.

The chain uses TRBV10-2 and TRBJ2-1; TRBD2 matches at 9 bases. J lost 12 bases, V lost 4 bases, and 7 bases had no gene match. This CDR3 contains 13 residues. CDR1 WSHSY and CDR2 SAAADI come from the germline V gene. CDR3 amino acids: CASSVTLAGWQFF. The CDR3 bases are TGCGCCAGCAGTGTCACCCTAGCGGGATGGCAGTTCTTC.

The chain employs TRBV7-9 and TRBJ1-1; D is unresolved. Trimming pared 2 bases from V and 2 bases from J, leaving 9 bases between. Germline V CDR1 and CDR2: SEHNR, FQNEAQ (reference sequence). The CDR3 sequence is 14 residues long. The chain's CDR3 is CASSLNVGNTEAFF. The CDR3 region has the DNA TGTGCCAGCAGCTTAAATGTAGGAAACACTGAAGCTTTCTTT.

V usage is TRBV13 and J usage is TRBJ1-3, with 7 bases identical to TRBD1. Per the germline V gene, CDR1 is PRHDT and CDR2 is FYEKMQ (reference sequence). The CDR3 covers 11 residues. Trimming at V came to 5 bases and at J to 16 bases, leaving 8 bases not matched to a gene. The CDR3 sequence: CASSPGTVMYF. The CDR3 coding sequence is TGTGCCAGCAGCCCAGGGACAGTTATGTATTTT.

A few counts support this clone. The chain employs TRBV7-9 and TRBJ2-1; TRBD2 aligns across 12 bases. V lost 8 bases and J lost 3; bases outside the gene matches: 8. The CDR3 runs to 16 residues. The V gene's germline CDR1 is SEHNR and CDR2 FQNEAQ (reference sequence). CDR3 protein: CASAPTSGGIYNEQFF. In DNA form, the CDR3 reads TGTGCCAGCGCACCCACTAGCGGGGGGATCTACAATGAGCAGTTCTTC.

The chain links TRBV9 to TRBJ1-2, with TRBD1 matching 9 bases. With V trimmed by 3 bases and J by 1 base, 7 bases remained unmatched. In germline, CDR1 is SGDLS, CDR2 YYNGEE. This CDR3 is 16 amino acids long. In nucleotides, the CDR3 is TGTGCCAGCAGCGGATGGGACAGGGCCCTTAACTATGGCTACACCTTC. This sequence encodes CASSGWDRALNYGYTF.

V is TRBV19 and J is TRBJ2-7; 7 bases map to TRBD1. Looked up from germline, CDR1 is LNHDA and CDR2 is SQIVND (reference sequence). This CDR3 contains 15 residues. After removal of 3 bases from V and 2 bases from J, the junction contained 7 bases not matched to a gene. This CDR3 reads CASSIQDRSAYEQYF. The CDR3 region has the DNA TGTGCCAGTAGTATCCAGGACAGGTCGGCCTACGAGCAGTACTTC.

The chain uses TRBV27 and TRBJ2-5; D possibly matches TRBD1 or TRBD2 (5 bases each). This CDR3 spans 14 amino acids. CDR1 MNHEY and CDR2 SMNVEV come from the germline V gene (reference sequence). The ends were cut back, 5 bases at V and 7 bases at J, with 17 bases in the middle. In DNA form, the CDR3 reads TGTGCCAGCAGTAAGCCGGGACCAGCAACGACCCAGTACTTC. Translating it yields CASSKPGPATTQYF.

This chain links TRBV4-1 with TRBJ2-7; maybe TRBD1 (6 bases). Germline values: CDR1 MGHRA, CDR2 YSYEKL. V was trimmed by 2 bases and J by 9 bases, leaving 14 bases between them. This CDR3 contains 13 residues. CDR3 sequence: CASSQFSQQGQYF. For the CDR3, the DNA is TGCGCCAGCAGCCAATTTTCCCAACAGGGGCAGTACTTC.

This clone was observed once. The chain links TRBV10-3 to TRBJ1-5; D is unresolved. The CDR3 is 16 amino acids. Germline V CDR1 and CDR2: ENHRY, SYGVKD. Trimming cost V 0 bases and J 1 base, with 10 bases left between them. The CDR3 DNA sequence: TGTGCCATCAGTGAGTCCCCAGAAGGGAGCAATCAGCCCCAGCATTTT. Translating it yields CAISESPEGSNQPQHF.

The V call is TRBV27, the J call TRBJ2-5; D gene uncertain. The V and J ends lost 6 bases and 3 bases respectively, with 11 bases between them. This CDR3 contains 13 residues. In germline, CDR1 is MNHEY, CDR2 SMNVEV (reference sequence). The chain's CDR3 is CASSWPHEETQYF. The CDR3 DNA reads TGTGCCAGCAGCTGGCCCCATGAAGAGACCCAGTACTTC.

CDR3 nucleotides: TGTGCCAGTAGTACTGACCGGGATGAGCAGTACTTC. Amino acids: CASSTDRDEQYF. This chain uses TRBV19 with TRBJ2-7; possible D gene TRBD2, 5 bases. The CDR3 has 12 amino acids. The V end was cut by 4 bases, the J end by 7 bases, with 11 bases between. Germline assignment: CDR1 LNHDA and CDR2 SQIVND (reference sequence).

In this sample, this clone turned up a few times. V is TRBV7-3 and J is TRBJ2-7; 8 positions match TRBD1. V was clipped by 3 bases and J by 2 bases; unmatched bases: 3. The CDR3 has 14 residues. Germline CDR1 reads SGHTA; CDR2 reads FQGTGA. CDR3 nucleotides: TGTGCCAGCAGCTTCGACAGGGGACCCTACGAGCAGTACTTC. It translates to CASSFDRGPYEQYF.

This chain connects TRBV11-2 to TRBJ2-7; 11 bases align to TRBD2. The CDR3 is 15 amino acids. Germline V gene sequence: CDR1 SGHAT, CDR2 FQNNGV. V was clipped by 3 bases and J by 0 bases; unmatched bases: 1. CDR3 protein: CASSFTSGSSYEQYF. CDR3 DNA: TGTGCCAGCAGCTTCACTAGCGGGAGCTCCTACGAGCAGTACTTC.

This chain joins TRBV4-1 and TRBJ2-1, with D unclear. Germline loops: CDR1 MGHRA, CDR2 YSYEKL. CDR3 size: 16 residues. V dropped 0 bases and J dropped 0 bases, with 9 bases sitting between them. The DNA of the CDR3 is TGCGCCAGCAGCCAAGACGGGTTTAGCTCCTACAATGAGCAGTTCTTC. The encoded protein is CASSQDGFSSYNEQFF.

This chain links TRBV11-3 with TRBJ2-7; D gene ambiguous. The CDR3 length is 13 residues. Trimming took off 5 bases at V and 0 bases at J, with 8 bases between the two ends. Germline V CDR1 and CDR2: SGHNT, YENEEA. CDR3 sequence reads: CASSPSNSYEQYF. In DNA form, the CDR3 reads TGTGCCAGCAGCCCCTCCAACTCCTACGAGCAGTACTTC.

The chain combines TRBV19 with TRBJ1-5; TRBD1 aligns across 8 bases. This CDR3 is built from 16 residues. Trimming took 6 bases from V and 4 from J; bases not matched to a gene: 11. Per the germline V gene, CDR1 is LNHDA and CDR2 is SQIVND (reference sequence). The CDR3 protein is CASSGVGTGINQPQHF. In DNA, the CDR3 is TGTGCCAGTAGCGGAGTCGGGACAGGAATTAATCAGCCCCAGCATTTT.

Concerning this clone: The same CDR3 can be traced to other DNA sequences in this sample. The gene calls are TRBV27 and TRBJ2-2; D possibly corresponds to TRBD1 (5 bases). The CDR3 has 13 residues. Germline loops: CDR1 MNHEY, CDR2 SMNVEV (reference sequence). The V end was cut by 3 bases, the J end by 4 bases, with 6 bases between. For the CDR3, the DNA is TGTGCCAGCAGTTTGGGGCGCACCGGGGAGCTGTTTTTT. Protein product: CASSLGRTGELFF.

The chain uses TRBV6-6 and TRBJ2-1, with D possibly being TRBD2 (6 bases). Germline CDR1 MNHNY, CDR2 SVGAGI (reference sequence). This CDR3 is 11 amino acids long. V was shortened by 2 bases and J by 15 bases, with 11 bases between the two germline ends. CDR3 coding DNA: TGTGCCAGCAGTTACGTCCGGGAGTGGTTCTTC. It is translated as CASSYVREWFF.

This rearrangement joins TRBV9 to TRBJ2-7; D perhaps matches TRBD1 (5 bases). The CDR3 consists of 14 residues. V dropped 3 bases and J dropped 3 bases, with 13 bases sitting between them. Per the germline V gene, CDR1 is SGDLS and CDR2 is YYNGEE. CDR3 sequence reads: CASSGSDSLYEQYF. For the CDR3, the DNA is TGTGCCAGCAGCGGATCAGACAGTCTCTACGAGCAGTACTTC.